This T cell receptor beta chain was sequenced during a study of identifying expanded T cells in peripheral blood. About this clone: Its antigen is undetermined.

The V gene's germline CDR1 is MGHDK and CDR2 SYGVNS. The CDR3 is 16 residues long. Trimming cost V 6 bases and J 2 bases, with 19 bases left between them. Libraries were prepared by immunoSEQ multiplex PCR; TCRdb keeps only in-frame clonotypes and omits some of them. The repertoire holds about 94,000 clones, with around 90% as singletons. Findings and limits, study-wide: Clone count variance between roughly 2-week samples rose with total template count.

The clonotype originates from a person between 18 and 75 years old in good health. The sequenced material came from blood. The chain carries TRBV25-1 and TRBJ2-5, with TRBD2 as a possible D gene (5 bases). The chain's CDR3 is CASSPGGPYFQETQYF. The CDR3 nucleotides are TGTGCCAGCAGCCCGGGCGGGCCATACTTTCAAGAGACCCAGTACTTC.